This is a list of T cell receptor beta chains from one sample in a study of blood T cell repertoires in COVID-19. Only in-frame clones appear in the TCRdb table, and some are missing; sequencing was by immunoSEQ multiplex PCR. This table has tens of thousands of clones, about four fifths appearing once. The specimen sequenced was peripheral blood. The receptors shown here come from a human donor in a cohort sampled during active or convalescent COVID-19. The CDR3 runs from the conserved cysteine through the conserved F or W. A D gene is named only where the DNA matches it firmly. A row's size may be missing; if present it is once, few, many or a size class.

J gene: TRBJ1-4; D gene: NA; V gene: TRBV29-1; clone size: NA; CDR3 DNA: TGCAGCGTTGAAAAAGGGAGTAATGAAAAACTGTTTTTT; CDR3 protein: CSVEKGSNEKLFF
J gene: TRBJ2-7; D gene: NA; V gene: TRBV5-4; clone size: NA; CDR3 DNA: TGTGCCAGCAGCTTGGCCTGGCAGCAGGGGGAGCAGTACTTC; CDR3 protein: CASSLAWQQGEQYF
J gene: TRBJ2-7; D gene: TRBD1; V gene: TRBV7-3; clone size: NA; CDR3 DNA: TGTGCCAGCAGCTTAACGGGGGACAGGGGGAACCACGAGCAGTACTTC; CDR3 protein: CASSLTGDRGNHEQYF
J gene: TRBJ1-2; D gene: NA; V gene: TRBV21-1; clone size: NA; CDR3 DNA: TGTGCCAGCAGCGCGCGGTTTCGCCGGGTGGTCCTTATTGGCTACACCTTC; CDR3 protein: CASSARFRRVVLIGYTF
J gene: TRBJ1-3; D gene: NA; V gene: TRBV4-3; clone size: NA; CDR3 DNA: TGCGCCAGCAGCCAAGAGGGGGGATATGGAAACACCATATATTTT; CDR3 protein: CASSQEGGYGNTIYF
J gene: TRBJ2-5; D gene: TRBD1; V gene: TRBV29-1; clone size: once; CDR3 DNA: TGCAGCGTTGAAGATAAGGGACAGTCGCAAGAGACCCAGTACTTC; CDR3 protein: CSVEDKGQSQETQYF
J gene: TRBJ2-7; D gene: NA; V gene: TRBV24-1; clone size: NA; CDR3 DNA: TGTGCCACCAGTGACCCCGCGGGGCAGTACTTC; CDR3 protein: CATSDPAGQYF
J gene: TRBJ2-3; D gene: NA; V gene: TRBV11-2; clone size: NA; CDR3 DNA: TGTGCCAGCAGCTTAGAGGAGGTGAATACGCAGTATTTT; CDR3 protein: CASSLEEVNTQYF
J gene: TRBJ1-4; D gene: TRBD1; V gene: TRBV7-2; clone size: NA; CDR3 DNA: TGTGCCAGCAGCTTAGAGATCTCCCTGGTCAGGGGGCCTGATGAAAAACTGTTTTTT; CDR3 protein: CASSLEISLVRGPDEKLFF
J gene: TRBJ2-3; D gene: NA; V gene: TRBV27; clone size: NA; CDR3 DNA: TGTGCCAGCAGTTGGAGCGGGCGTGGCACAGATACGCAGTATTTT; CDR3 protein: CASSWSGRGTDTQYF
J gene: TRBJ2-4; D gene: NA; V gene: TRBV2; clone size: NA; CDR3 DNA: TGTGCCAGCAGTGCCCGACGGGCGCGGGTGGGCATTCAGTACTTC; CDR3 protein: CASSARRARVGIQYF
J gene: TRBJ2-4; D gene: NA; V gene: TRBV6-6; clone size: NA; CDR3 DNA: TGTGCCAGCAGTTACTCGGACTTACAGTACTTC; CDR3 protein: CASSYSDLQYF
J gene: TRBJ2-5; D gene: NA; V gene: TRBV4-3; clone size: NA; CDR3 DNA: TGCGCCAGCAGCCAAGGGGGCTACCAAGAGACCCAGTACTTC; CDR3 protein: CASSQGGYQETQYF
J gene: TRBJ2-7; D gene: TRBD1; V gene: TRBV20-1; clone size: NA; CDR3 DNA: TGCAGTGCTAGTGCTAGCGACAGGGGGCTCGAGCAGTACTTC; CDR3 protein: CSASASDRGLEQYF
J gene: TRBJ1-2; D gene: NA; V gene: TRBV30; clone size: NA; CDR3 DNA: TGTGCCTGGAGTTGGGAGGCGACAGCACCCTATGGCTACACCTTC; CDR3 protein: CAWSWEATAPYGYTF
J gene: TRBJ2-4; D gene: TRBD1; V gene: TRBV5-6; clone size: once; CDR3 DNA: TGTGCCAGCAGCGGACAGGGGAAGGCCAAAAACATTCAGTACTTC; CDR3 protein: CASSGQGKAKNIQYF
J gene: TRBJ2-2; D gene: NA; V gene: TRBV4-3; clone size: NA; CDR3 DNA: TGCGCCAGCAGCCAAGATGGCGGGACCGCCAGGGCCGGGGAGCTGTTTTTT; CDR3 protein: CASSQDGGTARAGELFF
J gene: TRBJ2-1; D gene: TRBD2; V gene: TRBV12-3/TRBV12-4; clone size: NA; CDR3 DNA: TGTGCCGGGGGCGGGGGGGCGAATGAGCAGTTCTTC; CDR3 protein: CAGGGGANEQFF
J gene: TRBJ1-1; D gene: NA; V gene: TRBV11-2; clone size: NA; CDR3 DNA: TGTGCCAGCAGCTCAGGGATGAACACTGAAGCTTTCTTT; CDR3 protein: CASSSGMNTEAFF
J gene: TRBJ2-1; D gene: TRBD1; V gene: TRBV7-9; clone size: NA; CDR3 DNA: TGTGCCAGCAACAAGCGAACCGGGACAGGGGGCAATGAGCAGTTCTTC; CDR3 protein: CASNKRTGTGGNEQFF
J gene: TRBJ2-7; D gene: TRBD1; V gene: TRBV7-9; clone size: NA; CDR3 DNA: TGTGCCAGCAGCTGGAACAGGGGGCATTACGAGCAGTACTTC; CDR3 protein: CASSWNRGHYEQYF
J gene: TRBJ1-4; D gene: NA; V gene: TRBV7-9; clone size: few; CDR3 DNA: TGTGCCAGCAGCTTAGCCGGGGGACGGAAGGGTGAAAAACTGTTTTTT; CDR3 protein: CASSLAGGRKGEKLFF
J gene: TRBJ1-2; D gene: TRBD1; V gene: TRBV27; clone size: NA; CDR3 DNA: TGTGCCAGCAGTTTAAGGATGGGACAGGTGTCTAACTATGGCTACACCTTC; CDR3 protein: CASSLRMGQVSNYGYTF
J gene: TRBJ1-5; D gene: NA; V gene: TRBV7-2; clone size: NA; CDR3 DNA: TGTGCCAGCAGCTTCGGGACAATTTTAAATCAGCCCCAGCATTTT; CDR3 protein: CASSFGTILNQPQHF
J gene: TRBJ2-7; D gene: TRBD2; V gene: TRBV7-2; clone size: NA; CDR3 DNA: TGTGCCAGCAGCTTAAGTAGGAGCGGGGGGAGCTACGAGCAGTACTTC; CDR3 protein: CASSLSRSGGSYEQYF
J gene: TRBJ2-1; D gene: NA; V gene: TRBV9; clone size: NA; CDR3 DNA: TGTGCCAGCAGCGTAGCAGGGGCCCTCTACAATGAGCAGTTCTTC; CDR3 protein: CASSVAGALYNEQFF
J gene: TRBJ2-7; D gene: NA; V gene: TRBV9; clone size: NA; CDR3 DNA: TGTGCCAGCAGCCCCCCTTGGAGGAACTACGAGCAGTACTTC; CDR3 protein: CASSPPWRNYEQYF
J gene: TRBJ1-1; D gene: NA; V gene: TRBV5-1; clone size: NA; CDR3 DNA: TGCGCCAGCAGCTTTGAGTCAAACACTGAAGCTTTCTTT; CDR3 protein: CASSFESNTEAFF
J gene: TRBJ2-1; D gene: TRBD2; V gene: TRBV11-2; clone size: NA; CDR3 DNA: TGTGCCAGCAGCCCCCGTATGTCGGGACGGGGGGACAATGAGCAGTTCTTC; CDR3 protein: CASSPRMSGRGDNEQFF
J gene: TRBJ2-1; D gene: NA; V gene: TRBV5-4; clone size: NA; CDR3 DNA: TGTGCCAGCAGCTTGGGCAGAATCTACAATGAGCAGTTCTTC; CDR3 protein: CASSLGRIYNEQFF
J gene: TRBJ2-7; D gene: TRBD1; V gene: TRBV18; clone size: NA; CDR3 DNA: TGTGCCAGCTCACCGGCAGGGGGTCCATACGAGCAGTACTTC; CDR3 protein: CASSPAGGPYEQYF
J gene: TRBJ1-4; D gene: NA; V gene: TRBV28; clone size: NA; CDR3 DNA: TGTGCCAGCAGCCCCAGTGGAGTGGATGAAAAACTGTTTTTT; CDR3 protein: CASSPSGVDEKLFF
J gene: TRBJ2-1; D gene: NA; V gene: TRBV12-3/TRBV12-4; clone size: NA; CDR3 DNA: TGTGCCAGCAGTCCCCCAGGGAAAGGTGAGCAGTTCTTC; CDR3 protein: CASSPPGKGEQFF
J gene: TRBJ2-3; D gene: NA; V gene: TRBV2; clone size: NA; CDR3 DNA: TGTGCCAGCAGCGTAGGACAGAGGCTAGCCGATACGCAGTATTTT; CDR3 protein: CASSVGQRLADTQYF
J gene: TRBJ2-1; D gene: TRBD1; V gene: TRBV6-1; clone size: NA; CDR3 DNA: TGTGCCAGCAGTGAAGCGCCCGACAGGGGAGATTCCTACAATGAGCAGTTCTTC; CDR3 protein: CASSEAPDRGDSYNEQFF
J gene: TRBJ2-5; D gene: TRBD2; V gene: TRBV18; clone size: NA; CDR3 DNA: TGTGCCAGCTCACGGACTAGCGGGGGGGCCCAAGAGACCCAGTACTTC; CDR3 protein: CASSRTSGGAQETQYF
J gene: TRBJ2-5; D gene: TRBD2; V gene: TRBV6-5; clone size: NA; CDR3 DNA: TGTGCCAGCAGCCCCCTTCGGGCGGGGGGGCCCCAGTACTTC; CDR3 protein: CASSPLRAGGPQYF
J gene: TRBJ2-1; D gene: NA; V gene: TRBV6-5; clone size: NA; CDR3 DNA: TGTGCCAGCAGTTACCTGGCAGGGCGAGATGAGCAGTTCTTC; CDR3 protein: CASSYLAGRDEQFF
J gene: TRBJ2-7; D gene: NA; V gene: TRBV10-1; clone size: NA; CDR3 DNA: TGCGCCAGCAGTGAGTCTAACGGCCCGGCGGCGAACGAGCAGTACTTC; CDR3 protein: CASSESNGPAANEQYF
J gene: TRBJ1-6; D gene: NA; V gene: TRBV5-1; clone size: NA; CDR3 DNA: TGCGCCAGCAGCTTGCAGGGAGGAAATTCACCCCTCCACTTT; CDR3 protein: CASSLQGGNSPLHF
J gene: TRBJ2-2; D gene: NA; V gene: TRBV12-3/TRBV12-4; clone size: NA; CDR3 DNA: TGTGCCAGCAGTTTTACCCGAGACGGGGAGCTGTTTTTT; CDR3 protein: CASSFTRDGELFF
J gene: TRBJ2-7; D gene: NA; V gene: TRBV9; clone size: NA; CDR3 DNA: TGTGCCAGCAGCGCCCATCAGGGGACTACCCTCTACGAGCAGTACTTC; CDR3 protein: CASSAHQGTTLYEQYF
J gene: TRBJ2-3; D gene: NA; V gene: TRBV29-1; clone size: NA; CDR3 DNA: TGCAGCGTCGCTGACCAGCGGGATACGCAGTATTTT; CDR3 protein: CSVADQRDTQYF
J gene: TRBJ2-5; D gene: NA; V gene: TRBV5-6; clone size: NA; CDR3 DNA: TGTGCCAGCACCGGAGGGTCAGAGACCCAGTACTTC; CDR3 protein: CASTGGSETQYF
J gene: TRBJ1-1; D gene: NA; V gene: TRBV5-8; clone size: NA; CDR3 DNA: TGTGCCAGCAGCGACGACTACCACACTGAAGCTTTCTTT; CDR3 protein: CASSDDYHTEAFF
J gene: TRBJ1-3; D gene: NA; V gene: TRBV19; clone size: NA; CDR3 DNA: TGTGCCAGTAGACAGGGCGGTGGAAACACCATATATTTT; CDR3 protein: CASRQGGGNTIYF
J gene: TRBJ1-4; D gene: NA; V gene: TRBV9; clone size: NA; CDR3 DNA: TGTGCCAGCAGCCCGGAGGGCGGTGACGAAAAACTGTTTTTT; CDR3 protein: CASSPEGGDEKLFF
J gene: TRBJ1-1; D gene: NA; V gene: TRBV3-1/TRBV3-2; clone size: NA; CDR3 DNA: TGTGCCAGCAGCCAACTGTCAGATTCCACTGAAGCTTTCTTT; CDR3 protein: CASSQLSDSTEAFF
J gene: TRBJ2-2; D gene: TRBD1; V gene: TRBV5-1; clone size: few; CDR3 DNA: TGCGCCAGCAGCAAAGGGACAGGGGGTTTCACCGGGGAGCTGTTTTTT; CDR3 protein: CASSKGTGGFTGELFF
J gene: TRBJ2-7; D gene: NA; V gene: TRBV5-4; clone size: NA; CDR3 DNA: TGTGCCAGCAGCTCCGCGTTGCGCCGGGGGGCATTCTACGAGCAGTACTTC; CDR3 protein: CASSSALRRGAFYEQYF
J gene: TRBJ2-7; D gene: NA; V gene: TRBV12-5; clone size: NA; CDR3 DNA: TGTGCTAGTGGTTTGCCCCTATACGAGCAGTACTTC; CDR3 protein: CASGLPLYEQYF
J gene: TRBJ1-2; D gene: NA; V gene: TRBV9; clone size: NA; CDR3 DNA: TGTGCCAGCAGCGTGGGAAGAGGGGGAGCTAACTATGGCTACACCTTC; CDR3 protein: CASSVGRGGANYGYTF
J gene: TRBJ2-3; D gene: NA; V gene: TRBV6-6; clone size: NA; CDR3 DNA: TGTGCCAGCAGCGAGATAGCTAATACGCAGTATTTT; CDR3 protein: CASSEIANTQYF
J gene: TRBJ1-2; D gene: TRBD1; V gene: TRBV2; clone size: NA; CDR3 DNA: TGTGCCAGCAGTGAAGCGCTTTGGGACAGCTATGGCTACACCTTC; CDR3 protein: CASSEALWDSYGYTF
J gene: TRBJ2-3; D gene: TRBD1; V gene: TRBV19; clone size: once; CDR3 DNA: TGTGCCAGTAGTACGCAGGGGGCTGGCACAGATACGCAGTATTTT; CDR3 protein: CASSTQGAGTDTQYF